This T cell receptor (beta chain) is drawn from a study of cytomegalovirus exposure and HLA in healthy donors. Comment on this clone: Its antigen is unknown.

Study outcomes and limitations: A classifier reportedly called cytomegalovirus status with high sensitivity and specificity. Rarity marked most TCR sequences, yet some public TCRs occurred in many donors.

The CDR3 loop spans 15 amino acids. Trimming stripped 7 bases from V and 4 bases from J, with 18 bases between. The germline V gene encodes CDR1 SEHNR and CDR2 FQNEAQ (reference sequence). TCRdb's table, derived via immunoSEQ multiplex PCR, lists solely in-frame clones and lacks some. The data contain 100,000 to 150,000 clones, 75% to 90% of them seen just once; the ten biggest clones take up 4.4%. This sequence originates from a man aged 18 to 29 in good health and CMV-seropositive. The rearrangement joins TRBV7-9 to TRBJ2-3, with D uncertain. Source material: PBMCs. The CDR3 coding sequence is TGTGCCAGCACCGTTAGCCTGCTCACTTCAGATACGCAGTATTTT. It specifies CASTVSLLTSDTQYF.